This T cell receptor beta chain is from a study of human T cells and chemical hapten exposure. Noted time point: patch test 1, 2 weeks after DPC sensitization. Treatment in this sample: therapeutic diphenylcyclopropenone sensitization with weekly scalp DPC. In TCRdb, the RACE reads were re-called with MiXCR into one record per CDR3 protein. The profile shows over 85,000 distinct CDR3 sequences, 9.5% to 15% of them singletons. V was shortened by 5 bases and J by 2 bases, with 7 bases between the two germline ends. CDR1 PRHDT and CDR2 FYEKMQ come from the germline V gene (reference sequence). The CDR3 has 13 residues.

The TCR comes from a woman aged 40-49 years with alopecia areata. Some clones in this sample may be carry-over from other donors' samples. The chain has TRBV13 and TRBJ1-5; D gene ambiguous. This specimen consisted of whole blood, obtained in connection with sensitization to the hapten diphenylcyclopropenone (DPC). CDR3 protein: CASSTRGNQPQHF. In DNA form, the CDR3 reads TGTGCCAGCAGCACGAGGGGCAATCAGCCCCAGCATTTT.